Listed below are T cell receptor beta chains from one sample, sequenced in a study of PD-1 blockade in classical Hodgkin lymphoma. Only in-frame clones appear in the TCRdb table, and some are missing; sequencing was by immunoSEQ multiplex PCR. In the table there are roughly 60,000 clones, about 89% of which are singletons. The starting material was peripheral blood mononuclear cells (PBMCs), obtained before the fourth cycle of nivolumab. Every receptor here comes from a human donor with classical Hodgkin lymphoma. CDR3s include the opening cysteine and the closing phenylalanine or tryptophan. D genes are given only for firm matches. Clone size, where shown, is once, few, many, or a class for clones that have expanded.

.	TRBV27	.	TRBJ2-7	TGTGCCAGCAGCGGAACAGGGCTCTACGAGCAGTACTTC	CASSGTGLYEQYF
.	TRBV25-1	.	TRBJ1-1	TGTGCCAGCGGACAGAACACTGAAGCTTTCTTT	CASGQNTEAFF
.	TRBV13	.	TRBJ2-5	TGTGCCAGCAGCTTAGTTGAGACCCAGTACTTC	CASSLVETQYF
.	TRBV6-5	.	TRBJ1-4	TGTGCCAGCAGTTACTGGACGGGGGCTAATGAAAAACTGTTTTTT	CASSYWTGANEKLFF
.	TRBV5-6	TRBD1	TRBJ2-3	TGTGCCAGCAGCAGTGGACAGGATTTTGGTACGCAGTATTTT	CASSSGQDFGTQYF
.	TRBV18	.	TRBJ2-3	TGTGCCAGCTCACCGTACACAGATACGCAGTATTTT	CASSPYTDTQYF
.	TRBV5-6	.	TRBJ2-7	TGTGCCAGCAGCCTTGAGGGGGACGGTAGAAGCTCCTACGAGCAGTACTTC	CASSLEGDGRSSYEQYF
.	TRBV6-6	.	TRBJ1-5	TGTGCCAGCAGTTACTCGAACAATCAGCCCCAGCATTTT	CASSYSNNQPQHF
.	TRBV10-2	.	TRBJ2-5	TGCGCCAGCTTACCCCGGGACTTGCAAGAGACCCAGTACTTC	CASLPRDLQETQYF
.	TRBV9	.	TRBJ2-5	TGTGCCAGCAGCATTGGACCCGGGACCAACCTGGGGGCACAAGAGACCCAGTACTTC	CASSIGPGTNLGAQETQYF
.	TRBV27	.	TRBJ1-6	TGTGCCAGCAGTTCTTCCTATAATTCACCCCTCCACTTT	CASSSSYNSPLHF
.	TRBV27	.	TRBJ1-6	TGTGCCAGCAGTTCTAGTCAGGGCTTTAATTCACCCCTCCACTTT	CASSSSQGFNSPLHF
once	TRBV7-9	.	TRBJ1-6	TGTGCCAGCAGCTTATCTTTAAGGTGGTCTTCGGCGGATAGTTCACCCCTCCACTTT	CASSLSLRWSSADSSPLHF
.	TRBV29-1	.	TRBJ1-1	TGCAGCGTTGAGCGGGGGGTCGCGACTGAAGCTTTCTTT	CSVERGVATEAFF
few	TRBV4-2	.	TRBJ1-2	TGTGCCAGCAGAGGTGAACGGCTTTCAACGTATGGCTACACCTTC	CASRGERLSTYGYTF
.	TRBV9	.	TRBJ1-6	TGTGCCAGCAGCGTAGCCGGGGGAAATGATAATTCACCCCTCCACTTT	CASSVAGGNDNSPLHF
.	TRBV30	TRBD1	TRBJ1-3	TGTGCCTGGAGTGAGGGACAGGGCTATGGAAACACCATATATTTT	CAWSEGQGYGNTIYF
medium-sized	TRBV27	TRBD1	TRBJ2-7	TGTGCCAGCGCCTTTGCAGGGGGCGACGAGCAGTACTTC	CASAFAGGDEQYF
.	TRBV18	TRBD1	TRBJ1-1	TGTGCCAGCTCACCACCTATGGGACAGGGACCAACTGAAGCTTTCTTT	CASSPPMGQGPTEAFF
.	TRBV5-1	.	TRBJ2-1	TGCGCCAGCAGCCGAGACGGGAAAGAGTTCTTC	CASSRDGKEFF
.	TRBV5-1	.	TRBJ2-2	TGCGCCAGCAGCTTAGTAACAGCGAACACCGGGGAGCTGTTTTTT	CASSLVTANTGELFF
.	TRBV21-1	.	TRBJ1-4	TGTGCCAGCAGCATACATGAAAAACTGTTTTTT	CASSIHEKLFF
.	TRBV10-2	.	TRBJ2-1	TGCGCCAGCAGGGGACTCATGGTCTCCTACAATGAGCAGTTCTTC	CASRGLMVSYNEQFF
once	TRBV6-1	.	TRBJ1-5	TGTGCCAGCCGACCAGCAGGGGGCAATCAGCCCCAGCATTTT	CASRPAGGNQPQHF
.	TRBV7-6	.	TRBJ2-2	TGTGCCAGCAGCTTAGTGGCCACGAACACCGGGGAGCTGTTTTTT	CASSLVATNTGELFF
once	TRBV11-3	.	TRBJ2-5	TGTGCCAGCAGCTCAGGCCTAACGGAAGAGACCCAGTACTTC	CASSSGLTEETQYF
once	TRBV5-1	.	TRBJ2-7	TGCGCCAGCAGCTTGGCTTCCGGGACGGTTCGTTACGAGCAGTACTTC	CASSLASGTVRYEQYF
.	TRBV4-1	.	TRBJ2-5	TGCGCCAGCAGCCCGATTCGCTCTCGCGAGGTAGAGACCCAGTACTTC	CASSPIRSREVETQYF
.	TRBV5-8	.	TRBJ1-2	TGTGCCAGCAGCTTGTGGGGAGTGACTAACTATGGCTACACCTTC	CASSLWGVTNYGYTF
.	TRBV4-1	.	TRBJ1-4	TGCGCCAGCAGCCAAGAATCGGGTGCAACTAATGAAAAACTGTTTTTT	CASSQESGATNEKLFF
.	TRBV5-1	.	TRBJ1-2	TGCGCCAGCAGCTTAGCGGGTCCGGAGAATGGCTACACCTTC	CASSLAGPENGYTF
.	TRBV5-6	.	TRBJ1-5	TGTGCCAGCAGCTTGGACAGGGAGCGCAATCAGCCCCAGCATTTT	CASSLDRERNQPQHF
.	TRBV6-1	.	TRBJ1-6	TGTGCCAGCGGGCAGGGGAGCCCTAATAATTCACCCCTCCACTTT	CASGQGSPNNSPLHF
.	TRBV5-4	.	TRBJ2-3	TGTGCCAGCAGCACACGGGGAACCACAGATACGCAGTATTTT	CASSTRGTTDTQYF
.	TRBV5-1	.	TRBJ2-4	TGCGCCAGCAGCTTAACGGACCTCCGTGTAAACATTCAGTACTTC	CASSLTDLRVNIQYF
.	TRBV15	.	TRBJ2-7	TGTGCCACCAGCAGAGACCGATCCGGTGGCGAGCAGTACTTC	CATSRDRSGGEQYF
once	TRBV12-5	.	TRBJ1-5	TGTGCTAGTGGTATAGGTTTAGCTGGATGGAGCAATCAGCCCCAGCATTTT	CASGIGLAGWSNQPQHF
.	TRBV6-1	.	TRBJ1-3	TGTGCCAGCAGTGAAGCCCCAACCTTGAGCTCTGGAAACACCATATATTTT	CASSEAPTLSSGNTIYF
.	TRBV4-1	.	TRBJ1-6	TGCGCCAGCAGCCAAGAGGGCTTGGACCTATATAATTCACCCCTCCACTTT	CASSQEGLDLYNSPLHF
.	TRBV10-2	.	TRBJ1-2	TGCGCCGTTTACGACCGCACTAACTATGGCTACACCTTC	CAVYDRTNYGYTF
once	TRBV13	TRBD2	TRBJ2-1	TGTACTAGCGGCCTCCGCGGGTCCTACAATGAGCAGTTCTTC	CTSGLRGSYNEQFF
.	TRBV10-3	.	TRBJ2-2	TGTGCCATCATCAGCAGCCCGAACACCGGGGAGCTGTTTTTT	CAIISSPNTGELFF
.	TRBV5-4	TRBD2	TRBJ2-2	TGTGCCAGCAGCCCCTCTAGCGGGGGGGCGACCGGGGAGCTGTTTTTT	CASSPSSGGATGELFF
.	TRBV6-5	.	TRBJ1-3	TGTGCCAGCAGTGTGACTTCTGCGGGAGGAAACACCATATATTTT	CASSVTSAGGNTIYF
.	TRBV7-8	.	TRBJ1-2	TGTGCCAGCAGCTTAGAGTCCGGACAGCCCTATGGCTACACCTTC	CASSLESGQPYGYTF
.	TRBV5-6	.	TRBJ2-1	TGTGCCAGCAGCTTGTATGGGCTAGGCAATGAGCAGTTCTTC	CASSLYGLGNEQFF
.	TRBV28	TRBD2	TRBJ2-7	TGTGCCAGCAGTCCCGAGGAACTAGCGGGGGCCTACGAGCAGTACTTC	CASSPEELAGAYEQYF
.	TRBV9	TRBD1	TRBJ1-2	TGTGCCAGCAGCCCGCGGACAGGGAAGGATGGCTACACCTTC	CASSPRTGKDGYTF
.	TRBV18	.	TRBJ1-4	TGTGCCAGCTGTGGGGAAAAACTGTTTTTT	CASCGEKLFF
.	TRBV5-1	.	TRBJ1-2	TGCGCCAGCAGCTTGGCCCTTACAGCCCCGTATGGCTACACCTTC	CASSLALTAPYGYTF
few	TRBV27	.	TRBJ1-2	TGTGCCAGCAGTTTTCTGACCCCCTGGGGCTACACCTTC	CASSFLTPWGYTF
.	TRBV5-3	.	TRBJ2-7	TGTGCCAGAAGCCTAGATTCGCCGGCGGCCGGGGGCTACGAGCAGTACTTC	CARSLDSPAAGGYEQYF
few	TRBV27	.	TRBJ2-7	TGTGCCAGCAGTTTAAGTCCTACCTACGAGCAGTACTTC	CASSLSPTYEQYF
.	TRBV5-6	.	TRBJ2-2	TGTGCCAGCAGCCGTGGGTGGTCCGGGGAGCTGTTTTTT	CASSRGWSGELFF
.	TRBV27	.	TRBJ2-4	TGTGCCAGCAGTTTGGTAGGAGCCAAAAACATTCAGTACTTC	CASSLVGAKNIQYF
.	TRBV5-1	.	TRBJ1-1	TGCGCCAGCAGCTATAGCTTGAACACTGAAGCTTTCTTT	CASSYSLNTEAFF
once	TRBV5-6	.	TRBJ1-3	TGTGCCAGCAGCTTGAGGTTGGGACCTGGAAACACCATATATTTT	CASSLRLGPGNTIYF
.	TRBV9	.	TRBJ1-1	TGTGCCAGCAGCCACAGAGGAGGGAACACTGAAGCTTTCTTT	CASSHRGGNTEAFF